What follows is one T cell receptor (beta chain) and its context. Its antigen is unknown. This sample was taken from a study of CD8+ T cells in alopecia areata. Study information: After 6 to 18 months of tofacitinib, follow-up continued 6 months off drug.

RNA was isolated and reverse transcribed to cDNA, the sequencing template. Produced via immunoSEQ multiplex PCR; TCRdb's table is partial and in-frame only. The table shows about 110,000 clones, with roughly 50% occurring only once. Study findings and constraints: Sequenced scalp T cells also include alphabeta T cells resident in normal skin. On tofacitinib, scalp and blood still held many of the expanded lesional clones.

Treatment of the sample: oral pan-JAK inhibitor, 5-10 mg twice daily. CDR1 and CDR2 from the germline V gene are LNHDA and SQIVND (reference sequence). The junction had 4 bases not matched to a gene; V was cut back by 5 bases and J by 7 bases. The CDR3 has 14 amino acids. The sequence was obtained from a human donor with alopecia areata. Here the sequenced sample was CD4+ T cells sorted from blood, taken at week 24, from a patient treated with tofacitinib. The V call is TRBV19, the J call TRBJ2-3, with 12 positions matching TRBD2. The CDR3 nucleotides are TGTGCCAGTAGTCCTAGCGGGGGGGCGTATACGCAGTATTTT. Translating gives CASSPSGGAYTQYF.